The T cell receptor beta chain under discussion was sequenced for a study of T-cell reconstitution after alpha-beta-depleted transplantation in children. For TCRbeta, the library was prepared with unique molecular identifiers. TCRdb processed the PCR reads anew with MiXCR; each CDR3 protein has one entry. This table holds approximately 200,000 distinct CDR3 sequences, 13% to 15% found once. The sample holds many counts of this clonotype. CDR3 length: 14 residues. Germline V gene lookup returns CDR1 SGHRS and CDR2 YFSETQ. After removal of 6 bases from V and 5 bases from J, the junction contained 8 bases not matched to a gene.

This clonotype was obtained from a human donor who donated a stem cell graft to a child with acute lymphoblastic leukemia. Sequenced here: PBMCs from the stem cell graft donor, sampled from the stem cell graft. V and J are TRBV5-1 and TRBJ1-1; 9 bases map to TRBD1. The CDR3, as DNA: TGCGCCAGCACTAGACAGGGGGAAAGGACTGAAGCTTTCTTT. This translates into CASTRQGERTEAFF.